A single T cell receptor beta chain is shown here with its context. The antigen remains unidentified. The data were obtained in a study of cytomegalovirus exposure and HLA in healthy donors. A multiplex PCR was run with 60 Vbeta primers and 13 Jbeta primers. Profiled with immunoSEQ multiplex PCR; TCRdb holds only in-frame clones, not every one. Of some 160,000 clones listed, roughly 72% are singletons. Germline V gene lookup returns CDR1 SGHRS and CDR2 YFSETQ. This CDR3 has 14 residues. Trimming cost V 3 bases and J 4 bases, with 11 bases left between them. Study results and limitations: Reports indicated that the classifier achieved high specificity and sensitivity in diagnosing cytomegalovirus status.

Sequenced input: PBMCs. The TCR was taken from a man between 35 and 55 years old in good health and CMV-seronegative. The chain uses TRBV5-1 and TRBJ1-3; TRBD1 is a possible D gene (6 bases). Here the CDR3 reads CASSSTGEGNTIYF. The CDR3 coding sequence is TGCGCCAGCAGCTCGACAGGAGAAGGAAACACCATATATTTT. The variable domain in full, with the rest retrieved from reference TRBV5-1 and TRBJ1-3, is KAGVTQTPRYLIKTRGQQVTLSCSPISGHRSVSWYQQTPGQGLQFLFEYFSETQRNKGNFPGRFSGRQFSNSRSEMNVSTLELGDSALYLCASSSTGEGNTIYFGEGSWLTVV.